The 32 T cell receptor beta chains given below trace back to one sample, sequenced in a study of blood T cell repertoires in COVID-19 (dated by TCRdb to 2019 to 2021). Library preparation employed the immunoSEQ multiplex PCR assay. Not all clones reach the TCRdb copy of this immuneACCESS table, which keeps in-frame sequences only. Checked studies attribute under half of the gap to unresolved V genes and leave the rest unexplained. The sample yields approximately 100,000 clones; 70% to 85% were counted once. The top ten clones comprise 11% of the sample. The source material was peripheral blood. Source of these receptors: a man between 65 and 79 years old with active or convalescent COVID-19.

This chain joins TRBV7-2 and TRBJ2-1, with 9 nucleotides matching TRBD2. The CDR3 has 16 residues. The germline CDR1 and CDR2 sequences are SGHTA and FQGNSA. V shed 1 base, J shed 3 bases, and the junction held 4 bases outside the gene matches. This chain's CDR3 is CASSLVSSGGYNEQFF. The CDR3 DNA reads as TGTGCCAGCAGCTTAGTTAGTAGCGGGGGCTACAATGAGCAGTTCTTC.

V is TRBV5-6 and J is TRBJ2-1; TRBD2 agrees at 9 bases. Germline trimming cut 0 bases from V and 2 bases from J; bases unmatched to any gene: 3. Germline V lookup: CDR1 SGHDT, CDR2 YYEEEE. The CDR3 has 16 amino acids. Here the CDR3 reads CASSLEASGAYNEQFF. The CDR3 DNA is TGTGCCAGCAGCTTGGAGGCTAGCGGGGCCTACAATGAGCAGTTCTTC. The full variable domain, its missing parts supplied by reference TRBV5-6 and TRBJ2-1, is DAGVTQSPTHLIKTRGQQVTLRCSPKSGHDTVSWYQQALGQGPQFIFQYYEEEERQRGNFPDRFSGHQFPNYSSELNVNALLLGDSALYLCASSLEASGAYNEQFFGPGTRLTVL.

The V and J genes are TRBV18 and TRBJ1-1; D remains unclear. The CDR3 is made up of 13 amino acids. With 4 bases removed from V and 5 bases from J, the gap between germline ends came to 11 bases. The germline gives CDR1 KGHSH, CDR2 LQKENI. This chain's CDR3 is CASSLEAVTEAFF. DNA for the CDR3: TGTGCCAGCTCACTTGAGGCGGTAACTGAAGCTTTCTTT.

This clone was seen a handful of times. V gene TRBV12-5 combines with J gene TRBJ1-5; no firm D call. This CDR3 contains 14 residues. V lost 1 base and J lost 2, with 6 bases in between. Germline V gene lookup returns CDR1 LGHNT and CDR2 FRNRAP. DNA of the CDR3: TGTGCTAGTGGTTTGGCCGCGGGCAATCAGCCCCAGCATTTT. It codes for CASGLAAGNQPQHF.

The DNA for the CDR3 is TGTGCCAGCAGCGCAACTGCAACTAATGAAAAACTGTTTTTT. Its translation is CASSATATNEKLFF. The genes are TRBV11-3 and TRBJ1-4; D call uncertain. CDR3 length equals 14 residues. Trimming cost V 5 bases and J 0 bases, with 7 bases left between them. Germline V gives CDR1 SGHNT, CDR2 YENEEA.

The rearrangement uses TRBV19 and TRBJ1-1; 12 bases agree with TRBD1. The CDR3 is 17 amino acids. Unmatched junction bases numbered 8, after V lost 5 bases and J lost 1 base. Germline V gene data show CDR1 as LNHDA and CDR2 as SQIVND (reference sequence). The CDR3, as DNA: TGTGCCAGTAGTCCTGGGACAGGGGGCCGCCCGAACACTGAAGCTTTCTTT. Encoded protein: CASSPGTGGRPNTEAFF.

V gene TRBV12-5 combines with J gene TRBJ2-3; D perhaps matches TRBD1 (6 bases). CDR1 LGHNT and CDR2 FRNRAP come from the germline V gene. This CDR3 has 15 amino acids. V lost 6 bases and J 1 base, leaving 14 bases between the germline ends. The CDR3 spells CASGANRVGTDTQYF. As DNA, the CDR3 is TGTGCTAGTGGAGCCAACAGGGTGGGCACAGATACGCAGTATTTT.

The count of this clone is one. The chain is built from TRBV29-1 and TRBJ1-1, with D perhaps TRBD1 (5 bases). V lost 4 bases and J lost 2, with 17 bases in between. Germline CDR1 reads SQVTM; CDR2 reads ANQGSEA. The CDR3 totals 15 residues. The CDR3 sequence: CSVGQVFGGNTEAFF. As DNA, the CDR3 is TGCAGCGTTGGGCAGGTCTTCGGGGGAAACACTGAAGCTTTCTTT.

The chain joins TRBV2 to TRBJ1-6; D may be TRBD1 (6 bases). In germline, CDR1 is SNHLY, CDR2 FYNNEI. With 4 bases removed from V and 8 bases from J, the gap between germline ends came to 12 bases. CDR3 size: 14 residues. CDR3 sequence reads: CASSVQGIDSPLHF. For the CDR3, the DNA is TGTGCCAGCAGTGTTCAGGGGATCGATTCACCCCTCCACTTT.

The rearrangement joins TRBV11-3 to TRBJ2-7, with a weak D call TRBD1 (6 bases). The germline V and J ends were trimmed by 4 bases and 5 bases, with 12 bases remaining between them. This CDR3 has 13 residues. Germline V CDR1 and CDR2: SGHNT, YENEEA. Here the CDR3 reads CASSSTGLDEQYF. The CDR3 nucleotides read TGTGCCAGCAGCTCGACAGGTTTGGACGAGCAGTACTTC.

This chain uses TRBV11-3 with TRBJ2-2; TRBD2 matches at 8 bases. The CDR3 has 17 amino acids. Germline CDR1 reads SGHNT; CDR2 reads YENEEA. V gave up 5 bases and J gave up 7 bases; unmatched junction bases: 15. CDR3 residues: CASSPGWRGVRDGELFF. In DNA form, the CDR3 reads TGTGCCAGCAGCCCCGGCTGGCGGGGGGTCCGTGACGGGGAGCTGTTTTTT.

V is TRBV20-1 and J is TRBJ1-4; the D is unclear. Trimming shortened V by 3 bases and J by 6 bases, and 14 bases separated the two germline ends. From germline, CDR1 is DFQATT and CDR2 SNEGSKA (reference sequence). The CDR3 covers 14 residues. The CDR3 sequence: CSASDPGGDEKLFF. The CDR3 coding sequence is TGCAGTGCTAGTGACCCGGGAGGAGATGAAAAACTGTTTTTT.

The count of this clone is one. V is TRBV2 and J is TRBJ2-4; D unclear. CDR1 is SNHLY and CDR2 is FYNNEI in the germline V gene. With 8 bases removed from V and 9 bases from J, the gap between germline ends came to 8 bases. The CDR3 length is 10 residues. The CDR3: CASARSIQYF. The CDR3 DNA reads as TGTGCCAGCGCCCGTAGCATTCAGTACTTC.

The V and J genes are TRBV7-2 and TRBJ2-7; TRBD1 aligns across 7 bases. V shed 5 bases, J shed 0 bases, and the junction held 10 bases outside the gene matches. The CDR3 runs 16 residues. CDR1 and CDR2 (germline): SGHTA, FQGNSA. The CDR3 region is CASSLTGVPSSYEQYF. Written as DNA, the CDR3 is TGTGCCAGCAGCCTCACAGGGGTCCCAAGCTCCTACGAGCAGTACTTC.

The chain links TRBV2 to TRBJ2-2, with 9 bases identical to TRBD1. V was clipped by 4 bases and J by 5 bases; unmatched bases: 5. The germline V gene has CDR1 SNHLY and CDR2 FYNNEI. The CDR3 totals 15 residues. CDR3 amino acids: CASSVGTGSTGELFF. The CDR3 nucleotides are TGTGCCAGCAGTGTCGGGACAGGGTCGACCGGGGAGCTGTTTTTT.

The chain is built from TRBV15 and TRBJ1-3; no reliable D call. CDR3 length: 16 amino acids. Germline assignment: CDR1 LNHNV and CDR2 YYDKDF (reference sequence). Trimming removed 0 bases from V and 3 bases from J, with 12 bases in between. The CDR3, as DNA: TGTGCCACCAGCAGAGATCGACCCGGAGGTGGAAACACCATATATTTT. Protein: CATSRDRPGGGNTIYF. The full variable domain, with the rest looked up from reference TRBV15 and TRBJ1-3, is DAMVIQNPRYQVTQFGKPVTLSCSQTLNHNVMYWYQQKSSQAPKLLFHYYDKDFNNEADTPDNFQSRRPNTSFCFLDIRSPGLGDTAMYLCATSRDRPGGGNTIYFGEGSWLTVV.

This clone was found once. V is TRBV5-1 and J is TRBJ2-3; TRBD1 agrees at 11 bases. The CDR3 sequence is 14 residues long. V lost 9 bases to trimming and J lost 3 bases; unmatched junction nucleotides: 6. Germline assignment: CDR1 SGHRS and CDR2 YFSETQ. DNA of the CDR3: TGCGCCACCTCCCGGGACAGGGGGACAGATACGCAGTATTTT. It codes for CATSRDRGTDTQYF.

CDR3 DNA sequence: TGTGCCAGCAGTTCGGGGAGGGGCCGGGAGACCCAGTACTTC. Protein product: CASSSGRGRETQYF. The chain combines TRBV27 with TRBJ2-5, with TRBD2 matching 7 bases. V shed 4 bases and J 5 bases; nucleotides not matched to a gene: 7. Germline V gene data show CDR1 as MNHEY and CDR2 as SMNVEV (reference sequence). The CDR3 consists of 14 residues.

The chain is built from TRBV7-3 and TRBJ2-5; TRBD1 might be the D (6 bases). The CDR3 runs to 14 residues. Trimming cost V 6 bases and J 2 bases, with 13 bases left between them. In germline, CDR1 is SGHTA, CDR2 FQGTGA. The CDR3 region has the DNA TGTGCCAGCAGGGCCGGGACAAATCAAGAGACCCAGTACTTC. Its translation is CASRAGTNQETQYF.

The rearrangement joins TRBV5-1 to TRBJ2-7, with TRBD1 matching over 7 bases. V was clipped by 5 bases and J by 0 bases; unmatched bases: 11. Germline V CDR1 and CDR2: SGHRS, YFSETQ. The CDR3 consists of 16 residues. Written as DNA, the CDR3 is TGCGCCAGCAGAACCTCGCCGGGACAGAGCTCCTACGAGCAGTACTTC. Translating it yields CASRTSPGQSSYEQYF.

The chain uses TRBV6-5 and TRBJ1-5; 7 nucleotides line up with TRBD1. Germline trimming cut 11 bases from V and 5 bases from J; bases unmatched to any gene: 6. CDR1 MNHEY and CDR2 SVGAGI come from the germline V gene. The CDR3 has 12 amino acids. CDR3 amino acids: CAAGQLDQPQHF. CDR3 nucleotides: TGTGCCGCGGGACAGCTAGATCAGCCCCAGCATTTT.

This chain joins TRBV7-3 and TRBJ1-1; TRBD1 agrees at 8 bases. With 2 bases clipped from V and 6 bases from J, the junction kept 11 bases outside the gene matches. The CDR3 consists of 16 residues. CDR1 SGHTA and CDR2 FQGTGA come from the germline V gene. The CDR3 reads CASSLGQAGGSAEAFF. The CDR3 nucleotides read TGTGCCAGCAGCTTAGGGCAGGCAGGGGGCAGCGCTGAAGCTTTCTTT.

This chain uses TRBV11-2 with TRBJ2-2; D is unclear. V was trimmed by 3 bases and J by 5 bases, leaving 4 bases between them. CDR3 length: 12 amino acids. In germline, CDR1 is SGHAT, CDR2 FQNNGV. DNA for the CDR3: TGTGCCAGCAGCTTCCGGACCGGGGAGCTGTTTTTT. It encodes CASSFRTGELFF.

The chain joins TRBV29-1 to TRBJ1-4; 7 positions match TRBD1. Germline CDR1 and CDR2: SQVTM and ANQGSEA. The V gene end was trimmed by 7 bases and the J gene end by 7 bases; junction bases not matched to a gene: 6. This CDR3 comprises 12 residues. The CDR3 nucleotides are TGCAGCGCCAATCAGGGGGGTGAAAAACTGTTTTTT. It yields the protein CSANQGGEKLFF. Complete variable domain (other parts from reference TRBV29-1 and TRBJ1-4): SAVISQKPSRDICQRGTSLTIQCQVDSQVTMMFWYRQQPGQSLTLIATANQGSEATYESGFVIDKFPISRPNLTFSTLTVSNMSPEDSSIYLCSANQGGEKLFFGSGTQLSVL.

Here the CDR3 reads CASSDPTSGIYNEQFF. CDR3 nucleotides: TGCGCCAGCAGTGACCCCACTAGCGGGATATACAATGAGCAGTTCTTC. This chain uses TRBV10-1 with TRBJ2-1, with 10 bases that match TRBD2. After removal of 3 bases from V and 4 bases from J, the junction contained 6 bases not matched to a gene. Looked up from germline, CDR1 is WNHNN and CDR2 is SYGVQD (reference sequence). The CDR3 has 16 amino acids.

This chain joins TRBV20-1 and TRBJ1-2; D is undetermined. V lost 6 bases and J 4 bases, leaving 9 bases between the germline ends. CDR1 and CDR2 (germline): DFQATT, SNEGSKA (reference sequence). The CDR3 contains 11 residues. The chain's CDR3 is CSAARSYGYTF. Here the CDR3 DNA reads TGCAGTGCGGCTCGGAGCTATGGCTACACCTTC.

This chain links TRBV18 with TRBJ2-3, with 8 nucleotides matching TRBD1. J lost 8 bases, V lost 0 bases, and 13 bases had no gene match. The CDR3 totals 17 residues. CDR1 is KGHSH, CDR2 LQKENI, per germline. The CDR3 spells CASSPPGQGALGGTQYF. The CDR3 region has the DNA TGTGCCAGCTCACCACCGGGGCAGGGGGCCCTGGGGGGTACGCAGTATTTT.

In DNA, the CDR3 is TGTGCCAGCAGCTACGACAGGGGTAGATCACCCCTCCACTTT. Translating gives CASSYDRGRSPLHF. The chain has TRBV5-5 and TRBJ1-6; 8 bases match TRBD1. CDR1 SGHKS and CDR2 YYEKEE come from the germline V gene (reference sequence). With V trimmed by 3 bases and J by 10 bases, 6 bases remained unmatched. The CDR3 contains 14 residues.

The chain uses TRBV24-1 and TRBJ2-1; D might be TRBD2 (5 bases). Trimming removed 6 bases from V and 4 bases from J, with 15 bases in between. This CDR3 has 15 amino acids. Looked up from germline, CDR1 is KGHDR and CDR2 is SFDVKD. CDR3 amino acids: CATSSDSAFYNEQFF. CDR3 sequence (DNA): TGTGCCACCAGTTCGGACTCAGCCTTTTACAATGAGCAGTTCTTC.

CDR3 protein: CASRGGTSTGELFF. DNA for the CDR3: TGTGCCAGCAGGGGGGGGACATCCACCGGGGAGCTGTTTTTT. This chain joins TRBV7-2 and TRBJ2-2, with D perhaps matching TRBD2 (7 bases). The V end lost 6 bases, the J end lost 4 bases, and 12 bases lay between the germline ends. Germline V lookup: CDR1 SGHTA, CDR2 FQGNSA. This CDR3 comprises 14 residues.

The chain employs TRBV5-4 and TRBJ2-1; TRBD2 aligns across 9 bases. Germline lookup yields CDR1 SGHNT and CDR2 YYREEE (reference sequence). Trimming took 3 bases from V and 7 from J; bases not matched to a gene: 14. The CDR3 spans 17 residues. This chain's CDR3 is CASSSGVLGLASNEQFF. The CDR3 DNA reads TGTGCCAGCAGCTCCGGGGTTCTGGGACTAGCTTCAAATGAGCAGTTCTTC.

This clone showed up just a few times. This chain connects TRBV7-2 to TRBJ2-4; perhaps TRBD2 as D (5 bases). This CDR3 contains 14 residues. Germline V gene lookup returns CDR1 SGHTA and CDR2 FQGNSA. Trimming stripped 5 bases from V and 9 bases from J, with 17 bases between. The CDR3 DNA reads TGTGCCAGCAGCCTCGACTCTCCACGGGGCATTCAGTACTTC. Translation: CASSLDSPRGIQYF. The whole variable domain, remainder taken from reference TRBV7-2 and TRBJ2-4, is GAGVSQSPSNKVTEKGKDVELRCDPISGHTALYWYRQSLGQGLEFLIYFQGNSAPDKSGLPSDRFSAERTGGSVSTLTIQRTQQEDSAVYLCASSLDSPRGIQYFGAGTRLSVL.